These T cell receptor beta chains were read from a single sample in a study of CD8+ T cells in alopecia areata. Measured with immunoSEQ multiplex PCR; TCRdb has only the in-frame clones, and not every one. The sample carries about 150,000 clones, 40% to 65% recorded once. The specimen comprised CD8+ T cells sorted from blood, sampled at week 0. The origin of the receptors is a human donor with alopecia areata. CDR3s include the opening cysteine and the closing phenylalanine or tryptophan. The order of the fields is clone size, J gene, D gene, V gene, CDR3 protein, CDR3 DNA. The D gene is left open where the match is weak. Size is stated for part of the rows, as once, few or many counts, or as a class when the clone is expanded.

.	TRBJ2-2	TRBD1	TRBV11-2	CAGTGSNTGELFF	TGTGCAGGGACAGGGTCGAACACCGGGGAGCTGTTTTTT
.	TRBJ1-5	.	TRBV4-3	CASSQGVVRGQPQHF	TGCGCCAGCAGCCAAGGGGTGGTGAGGGGGCAGCCCCAGCATTTT
.	TRBJ2-4	.	TRBV23-1	CASSQPPPRAKNIQYF	TGCGCCAGCAGTCAACCCCCGCCCCGAGCCAAAAACATTCAGTACTTC
.	TRBJ2-1	.	TRBV4-3	CASSQDRSQGNEQFF	TGCGCCAGCAGCCAGGACCGATCCCAGGGGAATGAGCAGTTCTTC
.	TRBJ2-7	.	TRBV2	CASPGGSEQYF	TGTGCCAGCCCCGGGGGCTCCGAGCAGTACTTC
.	TRBJ2-1	.	TRBV25-1	CASSQGNVRANEQFF	TGTGCCAGCAGTCAGGGGAACGTACGGGCGAATGAGCAGTTCTTC
.	TRBJ2-6	TRBD2	TRBV4-1	CASSQDAGSGGLSGANVLTF	TGCGCCAGCAGCCAAGATGCTGGTAGCGGGGGGCTCTCTGGGGCCAACGTCCTGACTTTC
once	TRBJ1-2	TRBD1	TRBV5-6	CASSYPGTGSNGYTF	TGTGCCAGCAGCTACCCCGGGACAGGGAGTAATGGCTACACCTTC
.	TRBJ2-1	TRBD2	TRBV9	CASSAPLAGHNNEQFF	TGTGCCAGCAGCGCTCCACTAGCGGGCCACAACAATGAGCAGTTCTTC
.	TRBJ2-1	.	TRBV29-1	CSVEGGEGAYNEQFF	TGCAGCGTTGAAGGGGGAGAAGGGGCTTACAATGAGCAGTTCTTC
few	TRBJ2-7	.	TRBV19	CASSIGQNYEQYF	TGTGCCAGTAGTATCGGACAGAACTACGAGCAGTACTTC
.	TRBJ2-7	.	TRBV29-1	CSAVGEQGTYEQYF	TGCAGCGCAGTTGGAGAGCAGGGCACCTACGAGCAGTACTTC
few	TRBJ2-3	.	TRBV7-9	CASSLWEDTQYF	TGTGCCAGCAGCTTATGGGAAGATACGCAGTATTTT
.	TRBJ1-6	.	TRBV7-2	CASSSSRNSPLHF	TGTGCCAGCAGCTCCTCACGAAATTCACCCCTCCACTTT
few	TRBJ1-2	.	TRBV12-5	CAGSFGGIYGYTF	TGTGCTGGTAGCTTCGGAGGGATCTATGGCTACACCTTC
.	TRBJ2-2	.	TRBV27	CASSYGAPQRAGELFF	TGTGCCAGCAGTTATGGGGCTCCCCAGCGTGCCGGGGAGCTGTTTTTT
few	TRBJ1-2	.	TRBV29-1	CSVVQNYGYTF	TGCAGCGTTGTACAAAACTATGGCTACACCTTC
.	TRBJ2-1	.	TRBV6-1	CASPPAGNNEQFF	TGTGCCAGCCCCCCGGCCGGGAACAATGAGCAGTTCTTC
.	TRBJ2-7	.	TRBV2	CASSRDNSYEQYF	TGTGCCAGCAGCCGGGACAACTCCTACGAGCAGTACTTC
.	TRBJ2-1	.	TRBV15	CATTQTGINEQFF	TGTGCCACCACCCAGACGGGGATAAATGAGCAGTTCTTC
once	TRBJ2-5	TRBD1	TRBV13	CASSPEGAPGTQYF	TGTGCCAGCAGCCCCGAGGGGGCGCCGGGGACCCAGTACTTC
few	TRBJ2-5	TRBD1	TRBV19	CASSMDRGVQETQYF	TGTGCCAGTAGTATGGACAGGGGGGTCCAAGAGACCCAGTACTTC
.	TRBJ2-4	.	TRBV15	CATSMGTGTTKNIQYF	TGTGCCACCAGCATGGGGACCGGGACGACAAAAAACATTCAGTACTTC
.	TRBJ2-2	.	TRBV29-1	CSVEGTETNTGELFF	TGCAGCGTTGAGGGGACGGAAACGAACACCGGGGAGCTGTTTTTT
few	TRBJ2-7	.	TRBV30	CAWTGTGYNEQYF	TGTGCCTGGACGGGTACAGGGTACAACGAGCAGTACTTC
.	TRBJ2-3	TRBD2	TRBV7-2	CASSPGLAGSTDTQYF	TGTGCCAGCAGCCCAGGACTAGCGGGTTCCACAGATACGCAGTATTTT
.	TRBJ2-7	TRBD1	TRBV29-1	CSVESGQGYEQYF	TGCAGCGTTGAATCTGGACAGGGCTACGAGCAGTACTTC
.	TRBJ2-2	TRBD1	TRBV5-1	CASSLRQGSTGELFF	TGCGCCAGCAGCTTGCGACAGGGTTCCACCGGGGAGCTGTTTTTT
.	TRBJ2-5	.	TRBV30	CAWGLLGGQETQYF	TGTGCCTGGGGTCTCCTAGGGGGTCAAGAGACCCAGTACTTC
.	TRBJ2-1	TRBD2	TRBV29-1	CSVVAGIISTEQFF	TGCAGCGTTGTAGCGGGGATCATAAGTACGGAGCAGTTCTTC
.	TRBJ2-5	.	TRBV5-1	CASSLAPGETQYF	TGCGCCAGCAGCTTGGCCCCCGGGGAGACCCAGTACTTC
.	TRBJ2-1	TRBD1	TRBV30	CAWRPFRDRGLRENEQFF	TGTGCCTGGAGACCGTTCCGGGACAGGGGGCTCCGGGAGAATGAGCAGTTCTTC
.	TRBJ1-5	TRBD1	TRBV30	CAWNQGGGQPQHF	TGTGCCTGGAACCAGGGGGGTGGGCAGCCCCAGCATTTT
.	TRBJ2-3	.	TRBV11-1	CASSQPRGLSTDTQYF	TGTGCCAGCAGCCAACCCCGGGGCCTGAGCACAGATACGCAGTATTTT
.	TRBJ1-2	.	TRBV4-3	CASSQDSANYGYTF	TGCGCCAGCAGCCAGGACAGTGCTAACTATGGCTACACCTTC